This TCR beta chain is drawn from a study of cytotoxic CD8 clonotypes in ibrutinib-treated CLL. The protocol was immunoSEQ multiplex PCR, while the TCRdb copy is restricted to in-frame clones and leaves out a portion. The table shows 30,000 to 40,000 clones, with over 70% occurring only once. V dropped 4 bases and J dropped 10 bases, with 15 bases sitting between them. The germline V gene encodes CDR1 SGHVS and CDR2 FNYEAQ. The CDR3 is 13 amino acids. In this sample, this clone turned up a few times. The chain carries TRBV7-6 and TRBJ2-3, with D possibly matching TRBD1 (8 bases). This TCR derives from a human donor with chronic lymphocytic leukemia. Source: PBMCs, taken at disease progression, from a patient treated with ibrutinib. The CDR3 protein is CASSSQRGQAQYF. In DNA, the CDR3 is TGTGCCAGCAGCTCCCAGCGGGGACAGGCGCAGTATTTT.